One sample yielded the 24 T cell receptor beta chains listed below, sequenced in a study of shared clonotypes between healthy human individuals. Assay used: immunoSEQ multiplex PCR; TCRdb lists only in-frame clones, some missing. This table has around 650,000 clones, 95% to 96% appearing once. Terminally differentiated effector memory CD45RA+ cells were excluded by CCR7 positive selection of CD45RO-negative cells. Specimen: naive CD8+ T cells sorted from blood. The receptors here all came from a woman under 40 in good health.

The chain has TRBV16 and TRBJ2-7; D assignment may be TRBD1 or TRBD2 (5 bases each). The germline CDR1 and CDR2 sequences are KGHSY and FQNENV. V was trimmed by 4 bases and J by 4 bases, leaving 14 bases between them. There are 14 residues in the CDR3. The CDR3 sequence: CASSPPSGSYEQYF. The CDR3 DNA reads as TGTGCCAGCAGCCCTCCCTCAGGGAGTTACGAGCAGTACTTC.

This rearrangement joins TRBV27 to TRBJ2-7; D is undetermined. This CDR3 spans 13 amino acids. Trimming removed 3 bases at V and 1 base at J, with 7 bases between. Germline CDR1 reads MNHEY; CDR2 reads SMNVEV (reference sequence). The CDR3 sequence: CASSFMRSYEQYF. The CDR3 DNA follows: TGTGCCAGCAGTTTTATGCGGTCCTACGAGCAGTACTTC.

V and J are TRBV30 and TRBJ1-5; TRBD1 matches at 10 bases. Trimming removed 0 bases from V and 6 bases from J; junction bases left unmatched: 8. This CDR3 has 16 residues. Per germline, CDR1 GTSNPN and CDR2 SVGIG (reference sequence). CDR3 in DNA: TGTGCCTGGAGTGTAAATCGGACAGGGGGTTGTCAGCCCCAGCATTTT. It translates to CAWSVNRTGGCQPQHF. The full variable domain, completed using reference TRBV30 and TRBJ1-5, is SQTIHQWPATLVQPVGSPLSLECTVEGTSNPNLYWYRQAAGRGLQLLFYSVGIGQISSEVPQNLSASRPQDRQFILSSKKLLLSDSGFYLCAWSVNRTGGCQPQHFGDGTRLSIL.

The chain has TRBV4-2 and TRBJ2-1; 9 nucleotides align to TRBD2. J gave up 7 bases and V 0 bases, and 13 bases lay outside the gene matches. The CDR3 loop spans 18 amino acids. Per the germline V gene, CDR1 is LGHNA and CDR2 is YNFKEQ. The CDR3 sequence: CASSQDPLWREGQNEQFF. The CDR3 DNA sequence: TGTGCCAGCAGCCAAGATCCCCTCTGGCGGGAGGGCCAAAATGAGCAGTTCTTC.

V usage is TRBV27 and J usage is TRBJ1-1; unclear D gene. From germline, CDR1 is MNHEY and CDR2 SMNVEV (reference sequence). The V end lost 6 bases, the J end lost 10 bases, and 24 bases lay between the germline ends. There are 15 residues in the CDR3. The CDR3 is CASSDDGAPLPPAFF. The CDR3 DNA reads TGTGCCAGCAGCGACGACGGTGCCCCGCTCCCCCCAGCTTTCTTT.

J is TRBJ2-5 and V is TRBV28, with 8 bases matching TRBD1. The CDR3 spans 21 residues. Losses at the gene ends were 4 bases for V and 1 base for J; bases not matched to a gene: 23. Germline CDR1 is MDHEN and CDR2 is SYDVKM. For the CDR3, the DNA is TGTGCCAGCAGTTCGCCCTCTGGACAGGGTGGTTTTCGGGTCCCCCAAGAGACCCAGTACTTC. Its translation: CASSSPSGQGGFRVPQETQYF.

This chain joins TRBV7-9 and TRBJ2-7; 14 positions match TRBD2. The CDR3 has 17 amino acids. Unmatched junction bases numbered 13, after V lost 5 bases and J lost 7 bases. From germline, CDR1 is SEHNR and CDR2 FQNEAQ (reference sequence). CDR3 region: CASSQGLAGVVVIEQYF. CDR3 coding DNA: TGTGCCAGCAGCCAGGGACTAGCGGGAGTGGTTGTAATTGAGCAGTACTTC. Together with reference TRBV7-9 and TRBJ2-7, the CDR3 gives the full variable domain: DTGVSQNPRHKITKRGQNVTFRCDPISEHNRLYWYRQTLGQGPEFLTYFQNEAQLEKSRLLSDRFSAERPKGSFSTLEIQRTEQGDSAMYLCASSQGLAGVVVIEQYFGPGTRLTVT.

The chain is built from TRBV4-2 and TRBJ2-7; 10 positions match TRBD2. The CDR3 is 15 residues long. Germline lookup yields CDR1 LGHNA and CDR2 YNFKEQ. J lost 2 bases, V lost 0 bases, and 1 base had no gene match. CDR3 nucleotides: TGTGCCAGCAGCCAAGACGGACTAGCGGCCTACGAGCAGTACTTC. This gives the protein CASSQDGLAAYEQYF.

In regard to this clone: Other DNA sequences within the sample encode an identical CDR3. The rearrangement joins TRBV27 to TRBJ2-7; the match to TRBD2 covers 11 bases. The J segment lost 2 bases and the V segment lost 5 bases, leaving 5 bases of the junction unmatched. CDR3 length equals 15 residues. Germline V gene data show CDR1 as MNHEY and CDR2 as SMNVEV (reference sequence). The CDR3, as DNA: TGTGCCAGCAGTCTAGGGACTAGCGGACCCTACGAGCAGTACTTC. Protein product: CASSLGTSGPYEQYF.

The chain uses TRBV7-9 and TRBJ2-7; the D gene is possibly TRBD2 (6 bases). Deletions cut 4 bases from V and 3 bases from J, with 13 bases between. This CDR3 is built from 14 residues. Germline V lookup: CDR1 SEHNR, CDR2 FQNEAQ (reference sequence). For the CDR3, the DNA is TGTGCCAGCAGCTACGGGAGCTCTATCTACGAGCAGTACTTC. It codes for CASSYGSSIYEQYF. Combining the CDR3 with reference TRBV7-9 and TRBJ2-7 gives the whole variable domain DTGVSQNPRHKITKRGQNVTFRCDPISEHNRLYWYRQTLGQGPEFLTYFQNEAQLEKSRLLSDRFSAERPKGSFSTLEIQRTEQGDSAMYLCASSYGSSIYEQYFGPGTRLTVT.

The genes are TRBV5-8 and TRBJ1-2; 8 bases align to TRBD1. The CDR3 loop spans 15 amino acids. V dropped 6 bases and J dropped 3; count of bases not matched to a gene: 10. Germline V gene sequence: CDR1 SGHTS, CDR2 YDEGEE. CDR3 sequence (DNA): TGTGCCAGCAACATTGGACAGGGAAAGCACTATGGCTACACCTTC. It yields the protein CASNIGQGKHYGYTF. Drawing the rest from reference TRBV5-8 and TRBJ1-2, the complete variable domain is EAGVTQSPTHLIKTRGQQATLRCSPISGHTSVYWYQQALGLGLQFLLWYDEGEERNRGNFPPRFSGRQFPNYSSELNVNALELEDSALYLCASNIGQGKHYGYTFGSGTRLTVV.

This clone was counted a single time. The chain employs TRBV10-3 and TRBJ1-2; 11 bases line up with TRBD1. The germline CDR1 and CDR2 sequences are ENHRY and SYGVKD. The V gene end was trimmed by 1 base and the J gene end by 2 bases; junction bases not matched to a gene: 6. The CDR3 extends over 17 amino acids. DNA of the CDR3: TGTGCCATCAGTGAGTTGGACAGGGGGCGCACGAACTATGGCTACACCTTC. Its protein is CAISELDRGRTNYGYTF.

This chain connects TRBV11-2 to TRBJ2-3; D unclear. The ends were cut back, 5 bases at V and 6 bases at J, with 12 bases in the middle. This CDR3 spans 13 amino acids. The V gene's germline CDR1 is SGHAT and CDR2 FQNNGV. In nucleotides, the CDR3 is TGTGCCAGCAGCAAGGCCCCGAGGGATACGCAGTATTTT. Its protein product is CASSKAPRDTQYF.

This chain links TRBV9 with TRBJ2-7; the D gene is possibly TRBD1 (6 bases). Germline CDR1 SGDLS, CDR2 YYNGEE. V lost 4 bases, J lost 3 bases, and 8 bases lay in between. The CDR3 covers 12 residues. The CDR3 DNA follows: TGTGCCAGCAGCCAACAGGGCTACGAGCAGTACTTC. As protein: CASSQQGYEQYF. The variable domain in full, completed from reference TRBV9 and TRBJ2-7, reads DSGVTQTPKHLITATGQRVTLRCSPRSGDLSVYWYQQSLDQGLQFLIQYYNGEERAKGNILERFSAQQFPDLHSELNLSSLELGDSALYFCASSQQGYEQYFGPGTRLTVT.

As concerns this clone: Other nucleotide sequences from this sample produce the same CDR3. V usage is TRBV6-5 and J usage is TRBJ1-5; a weak D match, TRBD1 (5 bases). The CDR3 has 13 amino acids. Per the germline V gene, CDR1 is MNHEY and CDR2 is SVGAGI. V was pared by 2 bases and J by 7 bases, with 9 bases between. The CDR3 region is CASSYGGGQPQHF. CDR3 in DNA: TGTGCCAGCAGTTACGGGGGAGGCCAGCCCCAGCATTTT.

This rearrangement joins TRBV13 to TRBJ2-7; tentative D call: TRBD1 (5 bases). The germline V gene encodes CDR1 PRHDT and CDR2 FYEKMQ (reference sequence). Trimming left V 1 base short and J 2 bases short, with 9 bases between. The CDR3 extends over 14 amino acids. The CDR3 DNA sequence: TGTGCCAGCAGCTTAGAAGGGGAAACCTACGAGCAGTACTTC. This codes for CASSLEGETYEQYF. Complete variable domain (other parts from reference TRBV13 and TRBJ2-7): AAGVIQSPRHLIKEKRETATLKCYPIPRHDTVYWYQQGPGQDPQFLISFYEKMQSDKGSIPDRFSAQQFSDYHSELNMSSLELGDSALYFCASSLEGETYEQYFGPGTRLTVT.

This chain connects TRBV6-5 to TRBJ2-1; 14 bases line up with TRBD2. V gave up 6 bases and J gave up 9 bases; unmatched junction bases: 7. The CDR3 length is 15 residues. Germline CDR1 and CDR2: MNHEY and SVGAGI. CDR3 bases: TGTGCCAGCAGCGCGGGACTAGCGGGAGCGGGTGAGCAGTTCTTC. As protein: CASSAGLAGAGEQFF.

V and J are TRBV19 and TRBJ1-1, with 7 bases that match TRBD1. The CDR3 spans 17 residues. J lost 3 bases, V lost 4 bases, and 14 bases had no gene match. Per germline, CDR1 LNHDA and CDR2 SQIVND (reference sequence). CDR3 sequence (DNA): TGTGCCAGTAGTAGGTTGGGACAGCCACTATTTGACACTGAAGCTTTCTTT. This gives the protein CASSRLGQPLFDTEAFF.

This clone was seen just once. V gene TRBV27 combines with J gene TRBJ1-4; no reliable D call. Germline V gene sequence: CDR1 MNHEY, CDR2 SMNVEV (reference sequence). The germline V and J ends were trimmed by 3 bases and 0 bases, with 11 bases remaining between them. The CDR3 is 16 residues long. CDR3 loop: CASSFNSYATNEKLFF. As DNA, the CDR3 is TGTGCCAGCAGTTTTAACAGCTATGCAACTAATGAAAAACTGTTTTTT.

The chain couples TRBV5-1 to TRBJ2-7; 8 nucleotides agree with TRBD2. The CDR3 length is 14 residues. Germline CDR1 reads SGHRS; CDR2 reads YFSETQ. V lost 2 bases and J lost 6; bases outside the gene matches: 7. CDR3 nucleotides: TGCGCCAGCAGCTTAAGTGGGACTAGTTTCGAGCAGTACTTC. It translates to CASSLSGTSFEQYF.

A single count supports this clone. J is TRBJ2-7 and V is TRBV5-1; 7 bases align to TRBD1. The CDR3 sequence is 13 residues long. The J segment lost 6 bases and the V segment lost 3 bases, leaving 6 bases of the junction unmatched. Looked up from germline, CDR1 is SGHRS and CDR2 is YFSETQ. In nucleotides, the CDR3 is TGCGCCAGCAGCTCTCGACAGGGACCCGAGCAGTACTTC. Translation gives CASSSRQGPEQYF. Together with reference TRBV5-1 and TRBJ2-7, the CDR3 gives the full variable domain: KAGVTQTPRYLIKTRGQQVTLSCSPISGHRSVSWYQQTPGQGLQFLFEYFSETQRNKGNFPGRFSGRQFSNSRSEMNVSTLELGDSALYLCASSSRQGPEQYFGPGTRLTVT.

The rearrangement links TRBV30 to TRBJ2-3; 8 positions agree with TRBD1. Germline lookup yields CDR1 GTSNPN and CDR2 SVGIG (reference sequence). This CDR3 has 16 amino acids. V was clipped by 0 bases and J by 2 bases; unmatched bases: 7. The CDR3 protein is CAWSVLRTGNTDTQYF. CDR3 DNA: TGTGCCTGGAGTGTACTACGGACAGGGAACACAGATACGCAGTATTTT.

This clone was picked up one time. The rearrangement joins TRBV11-1 to TRBJ1-1; 9 bases are shared with TRBD1. The CDR3 consists of 14 residues. Germline CDR1 SGHAT, CDR2 FQDESV (reference sequence). Trimming took 1 base from V and 6 from J; bases not matched to a gene: 3. The DNA for the CDR3 is TGTGCCAGCAGCTTAGAACGGGACAGGGCTGAAGCTTTCTTT. Its translation is CASSLERDRAEAFF.

The chain has TRBV7-9 and TRBJ2-1, with D perhaps TRBD1 or TRBD2 (5 bases each). In germline, CDR1 is SEHNR, CDR2 FQNEAQ (reference sequence). The CDR3 is 15 residues long. With 1 base removed from V and 3 bases from J, the gap between germline ends came to 10 bases. In DNA, the CDR3 is TGTGCCAGCAGCTTAGTAGAGGGGTTCTACAATGAGCAGTTCTTC. It specifies CASSLVEGFYNEQFF. The full variable domain, in which reference TRBV7-9 and TRBJ2-1 provide the parts outside the CDR3, is DTGVSQNPRHKITKRGQNVTFRCDPISEHNRLYWYRQTLGQGPEFLTYFQNEAQLEKSRLLSDRFSAERPKGSFSTLEIQRTEQGDSAMYLCASSLVEGFYNEQFFGPGTRLTVL.